The text below deals with one T cell receptor beta chain. Its target is not known. Only in-frame clones appear in the TCRdb table, and some are missing; sequencing was by immunoSEQ multiplex PCR. The table lists nearly 110,000 clones, roughly nine tenths of them singletons, with roughly 0.5% in the top ten. This sample was included in a study of OX40 agonist ivuxolimab in advanced cancers. Overall study results and limits: Certain nonresponding patients likewise had low normalized T-cell clonal expansion.

V shed 7 bases, J shed 5 bases, and the junction held 9 bases outside the gene matches. This CDR3 region has 16 residues. CDR1 SEHNR and CDR2 FQNEAQ come from the germline V gene (reference sequence). Blood got drawn at baseline, again on cycle 4 day 1, and then on cycle 7 day 1. The sequence was obtained from an adult with an advanced solid tumor such as melanoma, head and neck, liver or kidney cancer. Material: CD4+ or CD8+ T cells sorted from blood, obtained in a trial of the OX40 agonist ivuxolimab. The chain links TRBV7-9 to TRBJ1-4; TRBD1 aligns across 11 bases. In nucleotides, the CDR3 is TGTGCCAGCACCTACGAGGACAGGGGGCGAAATGAAAAACTGTTTTTT. The encoded protein is CASTYEDRGRNEKLFF.